Below, 4 T cell receptor beta chains from the same sample are listed, as sequenced in a study of control samples from healthy donors and cancer patients. Generated by immunoSEQ multiplex PCR, the TCRdb table keeps only in-frame clones and is missing some. The sample lists 150,000 or so clones, more than 80% occurring once. Sequencing was carried out using blood. The source of these receptors is a man aged 40-49 years in good health.

The chain recombines TRBV24-1 with TRBJ2-3, with D perhaps given as TRBD1 or TRBD2 (5 bases each). Germline CDR1 is KGHDR and CDR2 is SFDVKD. The CDR3 sequence is 14 residues long. Between the trimmed V and J ends, which lost 7 bases and 2 bases, there was a span of 12 bases. Written as DNA, the CDR3 is TGTGCCACCAGCCCTGGGGGTTACACAGATACGCAGTATTTT. Residues: CATSPGGYTDTQYF.

The chain couples TRBV20-1 to TRBJ2-2; D not certain. This CDR3 comprises 11 residues. Per germline, CDR1 DFQATT and CDR2 SNEGSKA (reference sequence). Trimming stripped 2 bases from V and 7 bases from J, with 5 bases between. The CDR3 DNA reads as TGCAGTGCTAGATTCAACGGGGAGCTGTTTTTT. This gives the protein CSARFNGELFF.

V and J are TRBV10-2 and TRBJ1-2, with D uncertain. Germline CDR1 reads WSHSY; CDR2 reads SAAADI. The length of the CDR3 is 13 residues. Deletions cut 8 bases from V and 0 bases from J, with 10 bases between. CDR3 bases: TGCGCCAGCTACACGAGCGCTAACTATGGCTACACCTTC. Its protein product is CASYTSANYGYTF.

The CDR3 here is CAWSVRRGLNYGYTF. The CDR3 DNA sequence: TGTGCCTGGAGTGTTAGAAGGGGACTTAACTATGGCTACACCTTC. The chain carries TRBV30 and TRBJ1-2; D is perhaps TRBD1 (5 bases). The CDR3 is 15 amino acids. V lost 0 bases to trimming and J lost 1 base, with 12 bases between them. Germline-derived CDR1 and CDR2 are GTSNPN and SVGIG (reference sequence).